This T cell receptor beta chain originates from a study of control samples from healthy donors and cancer patients. This CDR3 contains 13 residues. Trimming took 2 bases from V and 11 from J, leaving 15 bases between them. Germline lookup yields CDR1 MDHEN and CDR2 SYDVKM. Sequencing was performed with immunoSEQ multiplex PCR; in TCRdb, only in-frame clones are kept and a portion is missing. The table has about 100,000 clones, around 90% seen once. Sequenced input: blood. The sequence derives from a human donor in good health. The donor label of this sample is uncertain. The rearrangement joins TRBV28 to TRBJ1-2; maybe TRBD1 (5 bases). The CDR3 sequence is CASSLLGGTPYTF. The CDR3 nucleotides are TGTGCCAGCAGTTTACTCGGGGGGACGCCTTACACCTTC.